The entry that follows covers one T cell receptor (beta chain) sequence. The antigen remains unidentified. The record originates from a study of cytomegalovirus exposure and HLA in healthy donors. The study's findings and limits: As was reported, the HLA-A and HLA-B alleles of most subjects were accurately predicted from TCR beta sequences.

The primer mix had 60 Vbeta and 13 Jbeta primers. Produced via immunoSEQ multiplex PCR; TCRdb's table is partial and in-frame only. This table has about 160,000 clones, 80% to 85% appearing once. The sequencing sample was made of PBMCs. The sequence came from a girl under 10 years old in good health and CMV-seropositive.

CDR3 nucleotide sequence: TGTGCCAGCAGTTACGATCCTATAACAGGGCCTGAAGCTTTCTTT. Translated, it gives CASSYDPITGPEAFF. J is TRBJ1-1 and V is TRBV2; the D gene is possibly TRBD1 (6 bases). V lost 5 bases and J lost 6, with 19 bases in between. This CDR3 is 15 amino acids long. The germline V gene encodes CDR1 SNHLY and CDR2 FYNNEI. The whole variable domain, filled in from reference TRBV2 and TRBJ1-1, reads EPEVTQTPSHQVTQMGQEVILRCVPISNHLYFYWYRQILGQKVEFLVSFYNNEISEKSEIFDDQFSVERPDGSNFTLKIRSTKLEDSAMYFCASSYDPITGPEAFFGQGTRLTVV.